This T cell receptor beta chain was identified during a study of cytomegalovirus exposure and HLA in healthy donors (dated by TCRdb to about 2017). The study in broad terms: In an earlier analysis of some 610 of the donors, less than 350 Gb of sequence data and 120 million or so unique TCR beta sequences from about 180 million T cells were reported. An early release covering about 600 HLA-typed donors comprised approximately 300 gigabases of sequencing data and around 80 million unique TCR sequences. Among the roughly 400 genotyped donors, 75% to 90% belonged to the genetic ancestry cluster associated with self-reported Caucasian donors. The study aimed to test whether signatures of past pathogen exposure could be identified by cataloging public T cell receptors. The T cell repertoires of several hundred subjects were profiled by immunosequencing and related to cytomegalovirus serostatus. Along with the roughly 610-subject first cohort, a separate validation cohort of over a hundred different subjects was used. The study combined high-throughput TCR immunosequencing, statistical association of individual TCRs with disease status, and machine learning to predict cytomegalovirus infection status. A later analysis re-examined previously published TCR beta repertoires from just over 650 donors and added high-resolution HLA genotyping to investigate patterns of TCR occurrence. Rather than using new phenotypic data, the later analysis identified candidate immune exposures from TCR beta sequences and from how often those sequences occurred across donors. To decide whether each TCR beta V gene segment behaved as functional or pseudogenic, an earlier analysis of 587 of the donors relied on high-throughput TCR beta sequencing. Donor age, sex, ethnicity and CMV serostatus were compiled alongside the repertoire data. A later genetic analysis used genome-wide SNP genotypes for about 60% of the 666 donors, treating that subset as a discovery cohort. All discovery cohort repertoires had been generated using a single sequencing platform. HLA typing covered class I and class II loci at four-digit resolution. Typing coverage varied by locus: roughly 620-640 donors for A, B, C, DRB1 and DQB1; 522 for DQA1; around 610 for DPA1; approximately 450 for DPB1. A handful of DR-DQ haplotypes were handled as single units for association and clustering because linkage in the cohort was strong. Across around 400 genotyped donors of the cohort, an average of roughly 250,000 unique TCR beta nucleotide sequences per donor were sequenced, and roughly 17% of those sequences were non-productive. Findings and caveats that apply to the study as a whole: Because the 87-base-pair reads could not distinguish some IMGT-functional V segments, including TRBV6-2 and TRBV6-3, those segments were excluded. In a later analysis, HLA-associated TCR beta chains were found to be more clonally expanded and to have lower generation probabilities than equally common non-associated chains. In a later genetic analysis, fewer N-insertions in productive TCRs were reported among donors in an Asian-associated ancestry cluster than the roughly 700-donor mean. A cluster of highly shared sequence variants was judged likely to represent a technical artifact of the sequencing pipeline. CMV serostatus was the only immune exposure information available for the cohort. The classifier was reported to diagnose cytomegalovirus status with high specificity and sensitivity in both the original cohort and the validation cohort. Three of the identified cytomegalovirus-associated TCR beta chains were confirmed in vitro to be specific for cytomegalovirus antigens. Broadly in line with IMGT annotations, most TCR beta V segments showed up in productive rearrangements about 87% or about 30% of the time in an earlier analysis of about 500 of the donors. A later analysis reported that several top co-occurrence clusters appeared linked to parvovirus B19, influenza, CMV and Epstein-Barr virus. A later analysis associated about 16,000 TCR beta sequences with specific HLA alleles at a false discovery rate of 0.05. A further reported finding was that TCR beta sequences accurately predicted the HLA-A and HLA-B alleles for most subjects in the first cohort. In a later analysis, TCR association rates were found to vary across HLA loci, with the most associated TCRs seen for DRB1 alleles and the fewest for HLA-C alleles. Sequencing depth was assumed to be roughly uniform across donors in the presence/absence analyses, though that assumption may not hold. V-gene and J-gene trimming of TCR beta chains was associated with a missense DCLRE1C variant in a later genetic analysis, and the association was replicated in an independent cohort. HLA typing was unavailable for some donors at each locus, so association tests used only the typed subset. The authors suggested that the approach could potentially be extended to other disease states and immunological phenotypes. Assigning TCR associations to individual alleles was difficult when HLA alleles, especially DR and DQ, strongly co-occurred. Most TCR sequences were observed very rarely across donors, whereas some public TCRs were present in many individuals. In a later analysis, most CMV-associated TCR beta chains were found to appear HLA-restricted, with HLA associations seemingly driven largely by CMV exposure. The study listed 164 TCR beta chains as associated with cytomegalovirus. Correlated functional status among segregating V segments might be attributable to linkage disequilibrium, but an unknown experimental factor could not be ruled out. This cohort had only TCR beta chains sequenced, and the lack of alpha or paired-chain data limited which features could be detected. Because counts were too low, approximately 15 rarely observed V segments, including chromosome 9 orphons, were excluded from the earlier analysis of 587 of the donors.

Trimming accounts for 6 bases at V and 1 base at J, while the number of junction bases matched to no gene is 3. From a lookup of the germline V gene (reference sequence), CDR1 and CDR2 are MNHEY and SMNVEV. Reading from cysteine to phenylalanine, the CDR3 counts 14 amino acids. Of all the DNA, just the CDR3 is kept, 42 bases in frame from base 1. As for this clone: Its recognized antigen is unknown. No base quality information exists; no much larger clone differs at one position.

The library relied on the immunoSEQ multiplex PCR assay. The multiplex PCR relied on a mix of 60 forward primers for TCR Vbeta segments and 13 reverse primers for TCR Jbeta segments. The CDR3 region of rearranged TCR beta genes was amplified from genomic DNA by a multiplex PCR assay. The amplified TCR beta libraries were sequenced on the Illumina HiSeq System as 87-base-pair reads. The paper's data handling went like this. In a later analysis, 70 million to 95 million unique TCR beta chains were counted across the 650 to 750 repertoires, and roughly 9.9 million of these chains were shared by at least two donors. Raw reads were error-corrected and collapsed into unique sequences with a nearest-neighbor algorithm that merged closely related sequences to remove PCR and sequencing errors. CDR3 sequences were aligned to IMGT reference sequences to assign V, D and J gene segments. Each retained sequence needed at least a six-nucleotide match to both a V gene segment and a J gene segment. A rearrangement was called productive if the CDR3 had no stop codons and remained in frame with V and J, and every other rearrangement was called non-productive. Following IMGT convention, CDR3 was defined as the stretch from the second conserved V-encoded cysteine to the conserved J-encoded phenylalanine. Sequences without an unambiguous match to a single V gene segment were excluded from the earlier analysis of about 640 of the donors. In an earlier analysis of 587 of the donors, a V segment was called functional when productive rearrangements were above 56.7%, and segregating when the standard deviation between donors exceeded 5%. To diagnose cytomegalovirus status from the catalog of TCR beta chain sequences, a statistical classification framework was built. A later analysis assigned V and J genes by comparing TCR nucleotide sequences with IMGT/GENE-DB human TR gene sequences. A later analysis assigned CDR3 sequences and most-parsimonious VDJ recombination scenarios with the TCRdist pipeline. In a later analysis, each TCR beta chain was defined by its CDR3 amino acid sequence together with its V-gene family, and reads lacking a unique V-gene family were excluded. In a later analysis, 450 to 600 highly shared, low-generation-probability nucleotide sequences were removed to address suspected cross-contamination and a sequencing artifact. For each public chain, a later analysis derived a clonal expansion index from normalized ranks of inferred template counts within each repertoire. In a later analysis, generation probabilities were computed using a VDJ recombination model fitted to out-of-frame rearrangements, and the results were checked against IGoR. In a later analysis, TCR-TCR, TCR-HLA and TCR-CMV co-occurrence was scored with hypergeometric tests, and a repertoire-size bias correction was applied to TCR pairs. In a later analysis, false discovery rates were estimated by permuting HLA or CMV assignments 20 times. In a later analysis, co-occurring TCRs were grouped using DBSCAN, and TCRdist sequence similarity was added for clustering within HLA-allele-positive subsets. Repertoires with fewer than 30,000 or more than 120,000 public chains were left out of co-occurrence clustering, as were about 5 repertoires with anomalous nucleotide sharing. TCRdb carries this immuneACCESS record with in-frame sequences only. Its versions omit some clonotypes, under half of them owing to an unresolved V gene in the studies checked, with the rest unexplained. D and trimming come from the DNA, and the V and J calls and clone size come from that table. This sample lists 140,000 to 150,000 clones; approximately 80% were detected once. Approximately 3.8% of the sample is in the top ten clones.

The cohort consisted of fewer than 700 healthy bone marrow donors. At the time of sampling, every cohort member was nominally healthy, though immune exposures that went unrecorded were likely present. The donor tested CMV seronegative, placing the donor among the roughly 350 seronegative members of the cohort. A peripheral blood sample was provided by each donor, and peripheral blood mononuclear cells were used for TCR beta sequencing. The Qiagen DNeasy Blood Extraction Kit was used to extract genomic DNA from the blood cell samples. The source is a male donor in good health and CMV-seronegative. Rearrangement joined TRBV27 to TRBJ1-5, with TRBD1 matching 7 junction bases. The sequenced sample was PBMCs. The CDR3 protein: CASRLTGSNQPQHF. In nucleotides, the sequence is TGTGCCAGCAGACTGACAGGGAGCAATCAGCCCCAGCATTTT.